This section outlines one TCR beta chain sequence together with its context. No antigen is known for it. This sample was included in a study of T-cell memory formation after mild COVID-19. Study-wide points: In second-wave clones peaking day 37, SARS-CoV-2 specificity remained unconfirmed. The pre-infection memory compartment contained some responding clones, suggesting cross-reactive memory joined.

TCR alpha and TCR beta cDNA libraries carrying sample barcodes and UMIs were produced by 5'RACE using constant-segment primers. TCRdb ran MiXCR on the 5' RACE reads and lists one entry per CDR3 protein. The sample has around 310,000 distinct CDR3 sequences, 15% to 20% seen once. Germline lookup yields CDR1 SQVTM and CDR2 ANQGSEA. Trimming cost V 4 bases and J 1 base, with 10 bases left between them. The CDR3 contains 14 residues. The V and J genes are TRBV29-1 and TRBJ2-2; D is uncertain. The sample was PBMCs or a T cell subset sorted from them (not recorded which). This sequence was found in a man aged 18 to 29 who had mild COVID-19 (a few samples of this study predate the infection). Cell type and time point are not known. CDR3 in amino acids: CSVGTSQNTGELFF. Here the CDR3 DNA reads TGCAGCGTTGGAACCAGCCAGAACACCGGGGAGCTGTTTTTT.